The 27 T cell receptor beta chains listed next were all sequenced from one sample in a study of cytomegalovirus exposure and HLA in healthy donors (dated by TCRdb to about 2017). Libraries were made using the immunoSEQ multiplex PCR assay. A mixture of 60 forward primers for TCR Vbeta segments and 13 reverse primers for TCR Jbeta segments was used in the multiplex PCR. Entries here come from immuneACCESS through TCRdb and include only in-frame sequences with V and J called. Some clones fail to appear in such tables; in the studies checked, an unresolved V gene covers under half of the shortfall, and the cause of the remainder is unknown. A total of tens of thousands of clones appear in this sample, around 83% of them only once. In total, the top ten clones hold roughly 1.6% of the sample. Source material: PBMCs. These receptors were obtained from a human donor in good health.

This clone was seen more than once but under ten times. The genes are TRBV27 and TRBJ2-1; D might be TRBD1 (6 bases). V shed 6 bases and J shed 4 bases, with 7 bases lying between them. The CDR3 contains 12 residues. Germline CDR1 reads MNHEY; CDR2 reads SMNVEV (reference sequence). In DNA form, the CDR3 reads TGTGCCAGCAGACAGGGATACAATGAGCAGTTCTTC. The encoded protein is CASRQGYNEQFF.

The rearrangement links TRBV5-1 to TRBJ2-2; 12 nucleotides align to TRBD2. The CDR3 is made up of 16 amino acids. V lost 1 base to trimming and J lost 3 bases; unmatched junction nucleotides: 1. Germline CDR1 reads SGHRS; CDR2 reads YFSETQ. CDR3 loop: CASSLLAGGDTGELFF. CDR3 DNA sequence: TGCGCCAGCAGCTTGCTAGCGGGAGGGGACACCGGGGAGCTGTTTTTT.

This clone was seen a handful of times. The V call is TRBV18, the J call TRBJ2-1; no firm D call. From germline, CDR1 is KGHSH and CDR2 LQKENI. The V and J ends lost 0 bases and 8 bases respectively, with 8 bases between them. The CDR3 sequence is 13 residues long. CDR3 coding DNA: TGTGCCAGCTCACCACCGTCCGGAGATGAGCAGTTCTTC. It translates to CASSPPSGDEQFF.

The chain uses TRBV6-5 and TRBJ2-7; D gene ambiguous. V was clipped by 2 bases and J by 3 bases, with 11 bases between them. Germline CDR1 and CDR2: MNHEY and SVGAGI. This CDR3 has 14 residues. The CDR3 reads CASSYTPNSYEQYF. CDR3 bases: TGTGCCAGCAGTTACACTCCGAACAGCTACGAGCAGTACTTC.

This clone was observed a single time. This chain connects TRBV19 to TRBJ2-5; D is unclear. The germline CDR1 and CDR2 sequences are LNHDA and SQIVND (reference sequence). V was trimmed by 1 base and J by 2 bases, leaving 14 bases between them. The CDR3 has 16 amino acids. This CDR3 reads CASSIGQQPIQETQYF. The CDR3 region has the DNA TGTGCCAGTAGTATAGGCCAACAGCCCATACAAGAGACCCAGTACTTC.

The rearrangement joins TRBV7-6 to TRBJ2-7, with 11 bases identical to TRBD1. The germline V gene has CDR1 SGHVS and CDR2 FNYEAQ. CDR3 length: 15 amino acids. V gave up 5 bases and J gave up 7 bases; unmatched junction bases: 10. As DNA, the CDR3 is TGTGCCAGCAGCCCCGGACAGGGGGCATCGGGGGAGCAGTACTTC. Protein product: CASSPGQGASGEQYF.

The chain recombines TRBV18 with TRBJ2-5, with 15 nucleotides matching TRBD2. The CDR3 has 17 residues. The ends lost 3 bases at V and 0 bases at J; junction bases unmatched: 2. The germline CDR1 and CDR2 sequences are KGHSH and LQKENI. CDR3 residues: CASSPGLAGGDQETQYF. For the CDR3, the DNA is TGTGCCAGCTCACCGGGACTAGCGGGGGGAGACCAAGAGACCCAGTACTTC.

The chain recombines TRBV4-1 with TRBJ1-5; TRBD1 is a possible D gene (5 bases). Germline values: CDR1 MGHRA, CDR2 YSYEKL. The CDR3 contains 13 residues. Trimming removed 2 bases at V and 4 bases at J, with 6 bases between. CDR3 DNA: TGCGCCAGCAGCCAAACAGGTAATCAGCCCCAGCATTTT. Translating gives CASSQTGNQPQHF.

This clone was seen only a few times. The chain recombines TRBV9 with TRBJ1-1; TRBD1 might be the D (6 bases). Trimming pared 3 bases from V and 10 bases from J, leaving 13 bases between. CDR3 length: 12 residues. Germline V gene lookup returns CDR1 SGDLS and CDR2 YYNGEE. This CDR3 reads CASSGGGTRAFF. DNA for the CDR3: TGTGCCAGCAGCGGGGGGGGGACAAGAGCTTTCTTT.

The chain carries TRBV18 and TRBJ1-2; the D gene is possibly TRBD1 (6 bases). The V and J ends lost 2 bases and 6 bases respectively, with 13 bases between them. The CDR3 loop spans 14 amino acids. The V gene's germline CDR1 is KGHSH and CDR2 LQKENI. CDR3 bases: TGTGCCAGCTCACCAGGAACAGGGTTGGATGGCTACACCTTC. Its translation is CASSPGTGLDGYTF.

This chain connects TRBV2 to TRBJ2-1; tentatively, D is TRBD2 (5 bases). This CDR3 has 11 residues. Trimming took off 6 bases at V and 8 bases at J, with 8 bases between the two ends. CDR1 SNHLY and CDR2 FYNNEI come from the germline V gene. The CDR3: CASRERDEQFF. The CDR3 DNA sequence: TGTGCCAGCAGGGAGAGGGATGAGCAGTTCTTC.

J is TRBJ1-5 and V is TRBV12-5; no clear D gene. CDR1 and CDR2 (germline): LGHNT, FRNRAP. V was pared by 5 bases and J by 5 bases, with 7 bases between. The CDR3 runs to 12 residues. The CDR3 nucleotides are TGTGCTAGTGGTCCGGTGGATCAGCCCCAGCATTTT. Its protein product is CASGPVDQPQHF. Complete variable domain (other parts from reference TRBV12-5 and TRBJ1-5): DARVTQTPRHKVTEMGQEVTMRCQPILGHNTVFWYRQTMMQGLELLAYFRNRAPLDDSGMPKDRFSAEMPDATLATLKIQPSEPRDSAVYFCASGPVDQPQHFGDGTRLSIL.

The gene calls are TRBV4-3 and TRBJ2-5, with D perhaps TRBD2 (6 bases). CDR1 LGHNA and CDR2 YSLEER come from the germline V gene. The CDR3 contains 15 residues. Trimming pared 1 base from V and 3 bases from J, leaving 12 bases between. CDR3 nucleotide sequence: TGCGCCAGCAGCCAAGGTCCGGGGGACGAAGAGACCCAGTACTTC. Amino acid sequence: CASSQGPGDEETQYF.

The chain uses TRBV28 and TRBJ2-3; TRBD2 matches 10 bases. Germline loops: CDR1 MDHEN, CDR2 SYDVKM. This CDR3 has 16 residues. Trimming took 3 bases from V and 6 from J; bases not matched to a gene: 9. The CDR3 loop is CASSFKAGGLGDTQYF. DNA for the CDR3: TGTGCCAGCAGTTTCAAAGCGGGAGGGCTAGGGGATACGCAGTATTTT. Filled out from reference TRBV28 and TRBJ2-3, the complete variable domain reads DVKVTQSSRYLVKRTGEKVFLECVQDMDHENMFWYRQDPGLGLRLIYFSYDVKMKEKGDIPEGYSVSREKKERFSLILESASTNQTSMYLCASSFKAGGLGDTQYFGPGTRLTVL.

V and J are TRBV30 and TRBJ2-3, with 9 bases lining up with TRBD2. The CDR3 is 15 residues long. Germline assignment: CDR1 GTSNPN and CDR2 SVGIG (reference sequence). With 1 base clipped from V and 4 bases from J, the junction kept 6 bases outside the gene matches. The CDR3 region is CAWSGSGSRSDTQYF. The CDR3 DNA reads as TGTGCCTGGAGTGGTAGCGGGAGTAGGTCAGATACGCAGTATTTT.

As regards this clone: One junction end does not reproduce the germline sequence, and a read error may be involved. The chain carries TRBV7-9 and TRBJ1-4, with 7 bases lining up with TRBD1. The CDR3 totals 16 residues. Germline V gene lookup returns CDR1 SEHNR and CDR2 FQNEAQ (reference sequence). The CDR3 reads CSSSPGQARSNEKLFF. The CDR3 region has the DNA TGTTCCAGCAGCCCCGGACAGGCCCGAAGTAATGAAAAACTGTTTTTT.

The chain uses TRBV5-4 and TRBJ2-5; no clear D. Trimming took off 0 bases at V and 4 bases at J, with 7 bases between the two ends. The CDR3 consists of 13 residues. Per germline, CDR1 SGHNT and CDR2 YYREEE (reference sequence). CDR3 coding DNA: TGTGCCAGCAGCTTGGTTCCGGGAGAGACCCAGTACTTC. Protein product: CASSLVPGETQYF.

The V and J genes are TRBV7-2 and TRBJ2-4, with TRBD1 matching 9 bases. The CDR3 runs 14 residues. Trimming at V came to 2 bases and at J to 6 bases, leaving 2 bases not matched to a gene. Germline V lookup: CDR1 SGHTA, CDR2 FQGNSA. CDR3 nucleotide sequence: TGTGCCAGCAGCTTAACAGGGGGCGGAAACATTCAGTACTTC. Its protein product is CASSLTGGGNIQYF.

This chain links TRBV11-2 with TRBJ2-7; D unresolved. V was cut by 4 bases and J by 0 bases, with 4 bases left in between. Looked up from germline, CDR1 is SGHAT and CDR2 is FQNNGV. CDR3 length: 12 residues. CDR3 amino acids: CASSSYSYEQYF. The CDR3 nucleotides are TGTGCCAGCAGCTCCTACTCCTACGAGCAGTACTTC. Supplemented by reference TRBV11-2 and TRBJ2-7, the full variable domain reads EAGVAQSPRYKIIEKRQSVAFWCNPISGHATLYWYQQILGQGPKLLIQFQNNGVVDDSQLPKDRFSAERLKGVDSTLKIQPAKLEDSAVYLCASSSYSYEQYFGPGTRLTVT.

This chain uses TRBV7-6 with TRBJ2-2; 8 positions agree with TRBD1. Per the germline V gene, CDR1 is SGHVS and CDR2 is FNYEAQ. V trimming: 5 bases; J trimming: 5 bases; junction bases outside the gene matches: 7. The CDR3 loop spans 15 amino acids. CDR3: CASSPRTGSTGELFF. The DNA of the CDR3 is TGTGCCAGCAGCCCCCGGACAGGGAGTACCGGGGAGCTGTTTTTT.

DNA for the CDR3: TGTGCCAGCTCACAAGGAGCGGACAGGGGGGTGTACGAGCAGTACTTC. It encodes CASSQGADRGVYEQYF. The gene calls are TRBV18 and TRBJ2-7; 10 nucleotides agree with TRBD1. The CDR3 spans 16 residues. CDR1 KGHSH and CDR2 LQKENI come from the germline V gene. After removal of 4 bases from V and 4 bases from J, the junction contained 10 bases not matched to a gene. The complete variable domain, with remaining parts taken from reference TRBV18 and TRBJ2-7, reads NAGVMQNPRHLVRRRGQEARLRCSPMKGHSHVYWYRQLPEEGLKFMVYLQKENIIDESGMPKERFSAEFPKEGPSILRIQQVVRGDSAAYFCASSQGADRGVYEQYFGPGTRLTVT.

The DNA for the CDR3 is TGTGCCAGCAGCTTAAGGTCAGGCCCCTACGAGCAGTACTTC. Its protein product is CASSLRSGPYEQYF. J is TRBJ2-7 and V is TRBV7-8; no firm D call. Trimming shortened V by 2 bases and J by 2 bases, and 10 bases separated the two germline ends. The germline gives CDR1 SGHVS, CDR2 FQNEAQ. CDR3 length: 14 residues.

The CDR3 is CAWSTAFEVLTKNIQYF. In DNA, the CDR3 is TGTGCCTGGAGTACAGCCTTCGAAGTTTTGACCAAAAACATTCAGTACTTC. This chain uses TRBV30 with TRBJ2-4; no firm D call. The CDR3 runs 17 residues. V was pared by 2 bases and J by 2 bases, with 19 bases between. CDR1 and CDR2 (germline): GTSNPN, SVGIG (reference sequence).

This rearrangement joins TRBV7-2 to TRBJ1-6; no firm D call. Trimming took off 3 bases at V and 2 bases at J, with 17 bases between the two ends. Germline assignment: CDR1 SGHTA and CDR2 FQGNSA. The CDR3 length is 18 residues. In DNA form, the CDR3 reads TGTGCCAGCAGCTTTCAGGCTATCAGTCACGCCTATAATTCACCCCTCCACTTT. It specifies CASSFQAISHAYNSPLHF.

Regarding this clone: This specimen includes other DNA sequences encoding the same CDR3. CDR3 bases: TGTGCCAGCAGCTTAGATCGACAGGGGCTTTTGGTTGCAACTAATGAAAAACTGTTTTTT. It specifies CASSLDRQGLLVATNEKLFF. The chain couples TRBV9 to TRBJ1-4; TRBD1 agrees at 8 bases. The CDR3 has 20 amino acids. V lost 4 bases, J lost 0 bases, and 17 bases stayed unmatched. From germline, CDR1 is SGDLS and CDR2 YYNGEE.

DNA for the CDR3: TGCGCCAGCAGTGAGGGCTATCCAGCGGGAGATACGCAGTATTTT. It specifies CASSEGYPAGDTQYF. The rearrangement uses TRBV10-1 and TRBJ2-3; D perhaps matches TRBD2 (6 bases). CDR3 size: 15 residues. Germline CDR1 and CDR2: WNHNN and SYGVQD (reference sequence). Trimming removed 2 bases at V and 5 bases at J, with 14 bases between.

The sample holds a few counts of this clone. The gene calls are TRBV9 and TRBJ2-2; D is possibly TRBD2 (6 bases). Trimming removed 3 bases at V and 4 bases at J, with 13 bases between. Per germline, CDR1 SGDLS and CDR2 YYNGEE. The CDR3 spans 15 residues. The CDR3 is CASSDFSGPTGELFF. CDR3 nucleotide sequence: TGTGCCAGCAGCGACTTTAGCGGACCCACCGGGGAGCTGTTTTTT.